The TCR beta chain under discussion was sequenced for a study of cytomegalovirus exposure and HLA in healthy donors. The PCR employed 60 Vbeta primers together with 13 Jbeta primers. Data came from immunoSEQ multiplex PCR; TCRdb stores just in-frame clones and leaves some out. The sample holds over 110,000 clones; around 80% are singletons and the top ten take 8.8%. This clone occurred a few times. No antigen is known for it. Germline loops: CDR1 MGHDK, CDR2 SYGVNS. V was clipped by 2 bases and J by 7 bases, with 6 bases between them. The CDR3 has 13 amino acids. Whole-study findings and limits: A link between a missense DCLRE1C variant and TCR beta V- and J-gene trimming emerged from a later analysis.

Sequencing input: PBMCs. This clonotype was obtained from a woman between 45 and 60 years old in good health and CMV-seropositive. This rearrangement joins TRBV25-1 to TRBJ1-6; no definite D call. The DNA of the CDR3 is TGTGCCAGCAGTGAACCGGAGAATTCACCCCTCCACTTT. Translating it yields CASSEPENSPLHF.